This T cell receptor (beta chain) was identified during a study of cytomegalovirus exposure and HLA in healthy donors (dated by TCRdb to the late 2010s). With regard to the full study: In an earlier analysis of some 610 of the donors, roughly 300 Gb of sequence data and approximately 100 million unique TCR beta sequences from about 179 million T cells were reported. An early release covering over 500 HLA-typed donors comprised approximately 300 gigabases of sequencing data and approximately 80 million unique TCR sequences. Of the roughly 390 genotyped donors, 65% to 90% fell in the genetic ancestry cluster associated with self-reported Caucasian donors. The study aimed to test whether signatures of past pathogen exposure could be identified by cataloging public T cell receptors. The study used immunosequencing to profile the T cell repertoires of about 670 subjects and linked those repertoires to cytomegalovirus serostatus. In addition to the first cohort of 500 to 850 subjects, a separate validation cohort of 130 or so different subjects was used. To predict cytomegalovirus infection status, the study combined high-throughput TCR immunosequencing, statistical association of individual TCRs with disease status, and machine learning. To study patterns of TCR occurrence, a later analysis re-analyzed previously published TCR beta repertoires from 500 to 850 donors and added high-resolution HLA genotyping. Rather than using new phenotypic data, the later analysis identified candidate immune exposures from TCR beta sequences and from how often those sequences occurred across donors. An earlier analysis of 500 to 650 of the donors applied high-throughput TCR beta sequencing to assess whether each TCR beta V gene segment acted as functional or pseudogenic. Alongside the repertoire data, information on donor age, sex, ethnicity and CMV serostatus was compiled. Genome-wide SNP genotypes for about 55% of the roughly 670 donors were used in a later genetic analysis, which treated that subset as a discovery cohort. All discovery cohort repertoires had been generated using a single sequencing platform. Class I and class II HLA loci were covered by the typing at four-digit resolution. The number of typed donors differed by locus: 629-630 for A, B, C, DRB1 and DQB1; 522 for DQA1; around 580 for DPA1; and some 430 for DPB1. Because of strong linkage in the cohort, four or five DR-DQ haplotypes were treated as single units for association and clustering. On average, about 200,000 unique TCR beta nucleotide sequences were sequenced per donor among some 430 genotyped donors of the cohort, with about 19% of those sequences being non-productive. Broad study findings and their caveats: Correlated functional status among segregating V segments might reflect linkage disequilibrium, but an unknown experimental factor could not be ruled out. A few of the identified cytomegalovirus-associated TCR beta chains were confirmed in vitro to be specific for cytomegalovirus antigens. Most CMV-associated TCR beta chains appeared to be HLA-restricted in a later analysis, and the HLA associations seemed to be driven largely by CMV exposure. Because counts were too low, approximately 15 rarely observed V segments, including chromosome 9 orphons, were excluded from the earlier analysis of 587 of the donors. When HLA alleles, especially DR and DQ, strongly co-occurred, TCR associations were difficult to assign to individual alleles. A further reported finding was that TCR beta sequences accurately predicted the HLA-A and HLA-B alleles for most subjects in the first cohort. In a later genetic analysis, fewer N-insertions in productive TCRs were reported among donors in an Asian-associated ancestry cluster than the 666-donor mean. Sequencing depth was assumed to be roughly uniform across donors in the presence/absence analyses, though that assumption may not hold. A group of highly shared sequence variants was considered likely to be a technical artifact of the sequencing pipeline. Across donors, most TCR sequences were observed very rarely, whereas some public TCRs were present in many individuals. It was suggested by the authors that the approach could potentially be generalized to other disease states and immunological phenotypes. In a later genetic analysis, a missense DCLRE1C variant was associated with V-gene and J-gene trimming of TCR beta chains, and the association was replicated in an independent cohort. Because the 87-base-pair reads could not distinguish some IMGT-functional V segments, including TRBV6-2 and TRBV6-3, those segments were excluded. In a later analysis, HLA-associated TCR beta chains were found to be more clonally expanded and to have lower generation probabilities than equally common non-associated chains. A later analysis associated about 17,000 TCR beta sequences with specific HLA alleles at a false discovery rate of 0.05. Several of the top co-occurrence clusters appeared to be linked to parvovirus B19, influenza, CMV and Epstein-Barr virus, according to a later analysis. The classifier was reported to diagnose cytomegalovirus status with high specificity and sensitivity in both the original and validation cohorts. In an earlier analysis of some 500 of the donors, most TCR beta V segments were observed in productive rearrangements about 87% or about 30% of the time, broadly matching IMGT annotations. This cohort had only TCR beta chains sequenced, and the lack of alpha or paired-chain data limited which features could be detected. In a later analysis, the rate of TCR association differed among HLA loci, with DRB1 alleles having the most associated TCRs and HLA-C alleles having the fewest. Because some donors lacked HLA typing at each locus, the association tests relied only on the typed subset. CMV serostatus was the only immune exposure information available for the cohort. The study listed approximately 150 TCR beta chains as associated with cytomegalovirus.

The method behind the library was the immunoSEQ multiplex PCR assay. The multiplex PCR relied on a mix of 60 forward primers for TCR Vbeta segments and 13 reverse primers for TCR Jbeta segments. A multiplex PCR assay on genomic DNA amplified the CDR3 region of rearranged TCR beta genes. Amplified TCR beta libraries were sequenced as 87-base-pair reads on the Illumina HiSeq System. The published analysis was carried out like this. A later analysis counted tens of millions of unique TCR beta chains across the 666 repertoires, and roughly 10 million of these chains were shared by at least two donors. Raw reads were error-corrected and collapsed into unique sequences by a nearest-neighbor algorithm in which closely related sequences were merged to remove PCR and sequencing errors. V, D and J gene segments were assigned by aligning CDR3 sequences to IMGT reference sequences. Each retained sequence needed at least a six-nucleotide match to both a V gene segment and a J gene segment. A rearrangement counted as productive if the CDR3 had no stop codons and remained in frame with V and J, and every other rearrangement counted as non-productive. Following IMGT convention, CDR3 was defined as the stretch from the second conserved V-encoded cysteine to the conserved J-encoded phenylalanine. Sequences without an unambiguous match to a single V gene segment were excluded from the earlier analysis of 500 to 700 of the donors. In an earlier analysis of roughly 600 of the donors, a V segment was called functional when productive rearrangements were above 56.7%, and segregating when the standard deviation between donors exceeded 5%. To diagnose cytomegalovirus status from the catalog of TCR beta chain sequences, a statistical classification framework was built. A later analysis assigned V and J genes by comparing TCR nucleotide sequences with IMGT/GENE-DB human TR gene sequences. The TCRdist pipeline was used in a later analysis to assign CDR3 sequences and most-parsimonious VDJ recombination scenarios. In a later analysis, each TCR beta chain was defined by its CDR3 amino acid sequence together with its V-gene family, and reads lacking a unique V-gene family were excluded. As a way to deal with suspected cross-contamination and a sequencing artifact, a later analysis dropped 592 nucleotide sequences that were highly shared and had low generation probability. In a later analysis, a clonal expansion index for each public chain was calculated from normalized within-repertoire ranks of inferred template counts. In a later analysis, generation probabilities were computed using a VDJ recombination model fitted to out-of-frame rearrangements, and the results were checked against IGoR. A later analysis scored TCR-TCR, TCR-HLA and TCR-CMV co-occurrence with hypergeometric tests, applying a repertoire-size bias correction to TCR pairs. To estimate false discovery rates, a later analysis permuted the HLA or CMV assignments 20 times. In a later analysis, co-occurring TCRs were grouped with DBSCAN, and TCRdist sequence similarity was added when clustering was performed within HLA-allele-positive subsets. Repertoires with fewer than 30,000 or more than 120,000 public chains, plus five repertoires with anomalous nucleotide sharing, were excluded from co-occurrence clustering. This is the immuneACCESS table as TCRdb keeps it, with only in-frame sequences that have V and J called. A part of the clones is gone; compared with another copy, unresolved V genes explain less than half, and the rest is unexplained. V and J calls plus clone size are reproduced from that table; the DNA served to infer D and trimming. The sample table contains under 250,000 clones; only one count was recorded for 65% to 85% of them. The top ten clones comprise approximately 1.5% of the sample.

This clone was seen just once. It lacks a known antigen. Qualities for individual bases were not recorded, and no much larger clone is one base off. The cohort consisted of 670 or so healthy bone marrow donors. At the time of sampling, all cohort members were nominally healthy, though unrecorded immune exposures were likely present. The donor was CMV seronegative and belonged to the group of 352 seronegative cohort members. Every donor gave a peripheral blood sample, and the peripheral blood mononuclear cells from that sample were used for TCR beta sequencing. The Qiagen DNeasy Blood Extraction Kit was used to extract genomic DNA from the blood cell samples. The germline V gene encodes CDR1 KGHSH and CDR2 LQKENI. Measured from the cysteine to the phenylalanine, the CDR3 is 16 residues long. Solely the CDR3 DNA is kept, with 48 bases framed from the first base. V is reduced by 6 bases and J by 1 base, leaving a spacing of 17 bases between them.

Here the chain combines TRBV18 and TRBJ2-3; TRBD1 is perhaps the D gene, given 6 matching bases. The sequence derives from a middle-aged man in good health and CMV-seronegative. The specimen was PBMCs. The DNA sequence is given as TGTGCCAGCTCCCTCCTCGTGGGGGCCGGCACAGATACGCAGTATTTT. Its amino acids are CASSLLVGAGTDTQYF.